These T cell receptor beta chains were read from a single sample in a study of cytomegalovirus exposure and HLA in healthy donors. Repertoires were generated with immunoSEQ multiplex PCR, while TCRdb's copy carries only in-frame clones and drops some. Of tens of thousands of clones listed, just over 85% were seen once; the top ten hold about 6.7%. Sequenced sample: PBMCs. These receptors came from a woman in her thirties in good health and CMV-seronegative. The CDR3 runs from the conserved cysteine through the conserved F or W. D genes are given only for firm matches. Expanded clones get a size class; other rows say once, few or many, or leave the size out.

d_call	clone_size	j_call	v_call	cdr3_aa	cdr3_nt
TRBD2	.	TRBJ2-1	TRBV15	CATSRGTSGRAWDEQFF	TGTGCCACCAGCAGGGGGACTAGCGGGAGGGCCTGGGATGAGCAGTTCTTC
.	.	TRBJ1-4	TRBV6-5	CASARKNEKLFF	TGTGCCAGCGCCAGGAAAAATGAAAAACTGTTTTTT
TRBD1	.	TRBJ1-1	TRBV5-1	CASSLADRGTEAFF	TGCGCCAGCAGCTTGGCTGACAGGGGCACTGAAGCTTTCTTT
TRBD1	.	TRBJ2-7	TRBV4-1	CASSQPGQGKYEQYF	TGCGCCAGCAGCCAACCGGGACAGGGCAAGTACGAGCAGTACTTC
TRBD2	.	TRBJ2-3	TRBV4-3	CASSQEPIAGLTDTQYF	TGCGCCAGCAGCCAAGAGCCAATAGCGGGATTGACAGATACGCAGTATTTT
TRBD2	.	TRBJ2-1	TRBV7-9	CASSLTGLAGVEQFF	TGTGCCAGCAGCTTAACGGGACTAGCGGGAGTCGAGCAGTTCTTC
TRBD1	.	TRBJ1-5	TRBV27	CASSPTLTGGQPQHF	TGTGCCAGCAGTCCCACATTAACAGGGGGTCAGCCCCAGCATTTT
.	.	TRBJ2-3	TRBV27	CASSTSRDTQYF	TGTGCCAGCAGTACCTCGCGGGATACGCAGTATTTT
.	.	TRBJ2-7	TRBV2	CASCSGRNNYEQYF	TGTGCCAGCTGCTCGGGAAGGAACAATTACGAGCAGTACTTC
TRBD2	.	TRBJ2-3	TRBV29-1	CSAMGTSASTDTQYF	TGCAGCGCTATGGGGACTAGCGCGAGCACAGATACGCAGTATTTT
TRBD2	.	TRBJ2-5	TRBV11-3	CASSGGGQETQYF	TGTGCCAGCAGCGGGGGGGGCCAAGAGACCCAGTACTTC
TRBD1	.	TRBJ2-2	TRBV7-2	CASSSDRAVTGELFF	TGTGCCAGCAGCTCTGACAGGGCAGTAACCGGGGAGCTGTTTTTT
TRBD1	.	TRBJ1-5	TRBV6-5	CASSSQGAGQPQHF	TGTGCCAGCAGCTCTCAGGGGGCGGGACAGCCCCAGCATTTT
TRBD1	.	TRBJ1-5	TRBV6-5	CASSPQGNQPQHF	TGTGCCAGCAGTCCACAGGGGAATCAGCCCCAGCATTTT
.	.	TRBJ2-1	TRBV7-7	CASSLESGREQFF	TGTGCCAGCAGCTTAGAGTCTGGGAGGGAGCAGTTCTTC
TRBD1	.	TRBJ1-2	TRBV6-5	CASSPTGPYGYTF	TGTGCCAGCAGTCCGACAGGGCCCTATGGCTACACCTTC
.	.	TRBJ1-1	TRBV28	CASNSYSINTEAFF	TGTGCCAGCAATTCGTACAGCATCAACACTGAAGCTTTCTTT
TRBD1	.	TRBJ2-6	TRBV15	CATNRGQGASGANVLTF	TGTGCCACAAACCGGGGCCAGGGGGCCTCTGGGGCCAACGTCCTGACTTTC
.	few	TRBJ2-5	TRBV28	CASSFQYQETQYF	TGTGCCAGCAGTTTCCAGTACCAAGAGACCCAGTACTTC
TRBD2	.	TRBJ2-1	TRBV2	CASSEAGDKGNEQFF	TGTGCCAGCAGCGAAGCGGGAGATAAGGGTAATGAGCAGTTCTTC
TRBD1	.	TRBJ2-7	TRBV9	CASSPPGTGTLGGEQYF	TGTGCCAGCAGCCCACCCGGGACAGGAACCCTAGGTGGCGAGCAGTACTTC
TRBD2	.	TRBJ2-1	TRBV15	CATSRGPSGTYNEQFF	TGTGCCACCAGCAGAGGTCCTAGCGGGACCTACAATGAGCAGTTCTTC
TRBD2	few	TRBJ2-7	TRBV19	CASRASGGSYEQYF	TGTGCCAGTAGGGCTAGCGGCGGCTCCTACGAGCAGTACTTC
.	.	TRBJ1-3	TRBV28	CASSARNSGNTIYF	TGTGCCAGCAGTGCCAGAAACTCTGGAAACACCATATATTTT
.	.	TRBJ2-3	TRBV30	CACLPDTSTDTQYF	TGTGCCTGCCTCCCGGACACTAGCACAGATACGCAGTATTTT
TRBD2	.	TRBJ2-7	TRBV6-5	CASTRTSGSYEQYF	TGTGCCAGCACAAGAACTAGCGGGAGTTACGAGCAGTACTTC
TRBD2	.	TRBJ2-4	TRBV6-5	CASSLSGGGKNIQYF	TGTGCCAGCAGCCTTTCGGGGGGAGGGAAAAACATTCAGTACTTC
.	.	TRBJ1-3	TRBV7-9	CASTETGLGGNTIYF	TGTGCCAGCACCGAGACGGGGTTGGGTGGAAACACCATATATTTT
TRBD2	once	TRBJ2-3	TRBV27	CASSWTSGRSTDTQYF	TGTGCCAGCAGTTGGACTAGCGGGAGAAGCACAGATACGCAGTATTTT
TRBD1	.	TRBJ1-2	TRBV7-9	CASSGTGYGYGYTF	TGTGCCAGCAGCGGGACAGGGTACGGCTATGGCTACACCTTC
TRBD2	.	TRBJ2-7	TRBV6-5	CASNRGVSYEQYF	TGTGCCAGCAATCGGGGGGTCTCCTACGAGCAGTACTTC
TRBD1	.	TRBJ2-2	TRBV4-3	CASSQGDRETGELFF	TGCGCCAGCAGCCAAGGTGACAGGGAAACCGGGGAGCTGTTTTTT
.	.	TRBJ2-2	TRBV10-1	CASSVGQTARGGELFF	TGCGCCAGCAGTGTAGGACAGACAGCCCGGGGCGGGGAGCTGTTTTTT
TRBD2	once	TRBJ2-7	TRBV4-3	CASSQAAGDVYEQYF	TGCGCCAGCAGCCAAGCAGCGGGGGACGTCTACGAGCAGTACTTC
.	.	TRBJ1-1	TRBV28	CASKRNTEAFF	TGTGCCAGCAAGAGGAACACTGAAGCTTTCTTT
TRBD1	once	TRBJ1-5	TRBV27	CASRTRQGLNQPQHF	TGTGCCAGCAGAACACGACAGGGACTCAATCAGCCCCAGCATTTT
.	.	TRBJ1-2	TRBV5-1	CASSQDSVYGYTF	TGCGCCAGCAGCCAGGACAGCGTTTATGGCTACACCTTC
TRBD2	.	TRBJ2-7	TRBV19	CASSKTSGSSEQYF	TGTGCCAGTAGTAAGACTAGCGGGAGCAGCGAGCAGTACTTC
TRBD2	.	TRBJ2-3	TRBV28	CASSTRNPGLAGKRGSTDTQYF	TGTGCCAGCAGCACGAGAAACCCGGGACTAGCGGGAAAGAGGGGTAGCACAGATACGCAGTATTTT
.	.	TRBJ2-2	TRBV29-1	CSVHRDTGELFF	TGCAGCGTTCACAGAGATACCGGGGAGCTGTTTTTT
.	.	TRBJ1-1	TRBV7-8	CASSFPGQNTEAFF	TGTGCCAGCAGCTTCCCGGGACAGAACACTGAAGCTTTCTTT